Listed here is a single T cell receptor (beta chain). This CDR3 has 15 amino acids. CDR1 and CDR2 from the germline V gene are SGHVS and FQNEAQ. The junction had 7 bases not matched to a gene; V was cut back by 4 bases and J by 2 bases. The entry originates in a study of OX40 agonist ivuxolimab in advanced cancers. Study-level background: It was ivuxolimab, an agonistic anti-OX40 (CD134) antibody, that patients were treated with. A mean age of about 56 years, range roughly 20 to 80, was recorded, and roughly 80% were male. In three patients, partial responses were observed, one with hepatocellular carcinoma and two with cutaneous melanoma.

Autoimmune disease history or systemic immunosuppression excluded patients. Repertoires were generated with immunoSEQ multiplex PCR, while TCRdb's copy carries only in-frame clones and drops some. The sample gives almost 70,000 clones, 80% to 95% of which show up once; 0.25% to 0.3% is in the top ten. The material sequenced was CD4+ or CD8+ T cells sorted from blood, taken in a trial of the OX40 agonist ivuxolimab. The receptor's source is an adult with an advanced solid tumor such as melanoma, head and neck, liver or kidney cancer. This chain connects TRBV7-8 to TRBJ2-5; the match to TRBD2 covers 7 bases. The CDR3 sequence: CASSYSGTTQETQYF. The CDR3, as DNA: TGTGCCAGCAGCTACTCCGGGACTACACAAGAGACCCAGTACTTC.